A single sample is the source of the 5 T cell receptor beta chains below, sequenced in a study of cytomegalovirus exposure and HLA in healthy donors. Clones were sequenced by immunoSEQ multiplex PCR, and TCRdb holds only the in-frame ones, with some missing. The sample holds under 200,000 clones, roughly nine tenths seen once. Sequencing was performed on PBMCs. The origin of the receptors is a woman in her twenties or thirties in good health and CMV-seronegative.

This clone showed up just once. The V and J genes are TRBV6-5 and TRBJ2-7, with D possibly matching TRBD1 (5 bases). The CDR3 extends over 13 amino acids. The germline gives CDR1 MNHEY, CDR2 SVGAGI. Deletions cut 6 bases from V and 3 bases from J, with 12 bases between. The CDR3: CASRQTGFYEQYF. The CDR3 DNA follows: TGTGCCAGCAGACAAACAGGTTTCTACGAGCAGTACTTC.

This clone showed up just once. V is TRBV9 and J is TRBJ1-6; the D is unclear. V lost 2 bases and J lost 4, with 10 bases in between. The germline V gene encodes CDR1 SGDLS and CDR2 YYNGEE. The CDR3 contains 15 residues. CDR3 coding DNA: TGTGCCAGCAGCGTGACTAGGGAGTATAATTCACCCCTCCACTTT. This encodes CASSVTREYNSPLHF.

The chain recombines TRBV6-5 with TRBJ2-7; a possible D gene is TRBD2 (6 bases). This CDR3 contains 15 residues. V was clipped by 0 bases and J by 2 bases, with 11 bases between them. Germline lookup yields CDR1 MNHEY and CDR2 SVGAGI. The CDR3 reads CASSYSGRRAYEQYF. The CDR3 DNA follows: TGTGCCAGCAGTTACTCAGGGCGGAGGGCCTACGAGCAGTACTTC.

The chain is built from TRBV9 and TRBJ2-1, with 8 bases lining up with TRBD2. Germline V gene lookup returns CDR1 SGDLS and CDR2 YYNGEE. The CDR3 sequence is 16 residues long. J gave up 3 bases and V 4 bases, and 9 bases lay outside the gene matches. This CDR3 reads CASSLRPLADYNEQFF. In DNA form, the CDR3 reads TGTGCCAGCAGCCTCAGGCCACTAGCGGACTACAATGAGCAGTTCTTC.

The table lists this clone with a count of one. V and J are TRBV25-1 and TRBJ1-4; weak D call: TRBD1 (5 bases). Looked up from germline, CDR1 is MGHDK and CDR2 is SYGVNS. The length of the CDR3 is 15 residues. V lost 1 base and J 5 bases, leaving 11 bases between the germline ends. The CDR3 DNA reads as TGTGCCAGCAGTGAATTCGGTCAGGGAAATGAAAAACTGTTTTTT. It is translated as CASSEFGQGNEKLFF.